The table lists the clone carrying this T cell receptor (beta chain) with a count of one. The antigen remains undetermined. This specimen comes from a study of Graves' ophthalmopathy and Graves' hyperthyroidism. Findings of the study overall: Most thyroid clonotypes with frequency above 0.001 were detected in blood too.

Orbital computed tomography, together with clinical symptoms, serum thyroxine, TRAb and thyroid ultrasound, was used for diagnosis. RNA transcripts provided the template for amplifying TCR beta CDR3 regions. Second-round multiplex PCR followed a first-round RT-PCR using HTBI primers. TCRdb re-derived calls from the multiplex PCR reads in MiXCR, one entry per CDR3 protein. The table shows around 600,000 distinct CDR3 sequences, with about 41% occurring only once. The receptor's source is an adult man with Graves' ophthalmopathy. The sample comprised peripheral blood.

The CDR3 loop reads CASSDRGGPTNHFPYEQYV. The CDR3 bases are TGTGCCAGCAGCGACCGGGGGGGCCCCACAAATCATTTCCCCTACGAGCAGTACGTC. The chain combines TRBV13 with TRBJ2-7, with TRBD2 matching over 8 bases. CDR1 PRHDT and CDR2 FYEKMQ come from the germline V gene (reference sequence). V was clipped by 5 bases and J by 2 bases; unmatched bases: 20. The CDR3 totals 19 residues.